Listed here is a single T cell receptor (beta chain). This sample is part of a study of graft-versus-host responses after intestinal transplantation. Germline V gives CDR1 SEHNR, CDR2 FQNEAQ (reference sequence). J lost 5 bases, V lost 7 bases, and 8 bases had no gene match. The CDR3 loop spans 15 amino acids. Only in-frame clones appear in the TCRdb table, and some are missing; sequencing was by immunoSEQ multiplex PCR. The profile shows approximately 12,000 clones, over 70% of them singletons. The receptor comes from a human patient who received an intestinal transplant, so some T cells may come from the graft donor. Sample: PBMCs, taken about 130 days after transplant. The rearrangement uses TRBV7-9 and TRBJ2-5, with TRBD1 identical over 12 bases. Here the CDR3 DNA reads TGTGCCAGCATCCCGGGACAGGGGGCGGTGGAGACCCAGTACTTC. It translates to CASIPGQGAVETQYF.